The 2 T cell receptor beta chains listed next were all sequenced from one sample in a study of blood T cell repertoires in COVID-19. Generated by immunoSEQ multiplex PCR, the TCRdb table keeps only in-frame clones and is missing some. The table has about 120,000 clones, around 89% seen once. The sample consisted of peripheral blood. The receptors come from a man between 70 and 80 years old with active or convalescent COVID-19.

This clone was recorded a few times. The chain is built from TRBV28 and TRBJ2-1, with D maybe TRBD2 (6 bases). Trimming shortened V by 7 bases and J by 1 base, and 11 bases separated the two germline ends. The CDR3 has 14 residues. CDR1 is MDHEN, CDR2 SYDVKM, per germline. CDR3 protein: CASTPGDSYNEQFF. CDR3 nucleotides: TGTGCCAGCACCCCGGGGGATTCCTACAATGAGCAGTTCTTC.

The CDR3 loop is CAISESTRAGNTIYF. The CDR3 DNA reads TGTGCCATCAGTGAGTCAACCAGGGCTGGAAACACCATATATTTT. The chain carries TRBV10-3 and TRBJ1-3; D is possibly TRBD1 (5 bases). Trimming took off 0 bases at V and 2 bases at J, with 8 bases between the two ends. The CDR3 totals 15 residues. Germline values: CDR1 ENHRY, CDR2 SYGVKD.